Presented here are 18 T cell receptor beta chains from one specimen sequenced in a study of cytomegalovirus exposure and HLA in healthy donors. The study ran its PCR with 60 Vbeta and 13 Jbeta primers. Measured with immunoSEQ multiplex PCR; TCRdb has only the in-frame clones, and not every one. The sample holds 100,000 to 150,000 clones; 73% are singletons and the top ten take around 5%. Input material: PBMCs. The source of these receptors is a man aged 55-75 years in good health and CMV-seropositive.

This sequence joins TRBV21-1 and TRBJ2-1; the D segment call TRBD1 is taken from the table without a DNA check. TRBV21-1 is annotated as a pseudogene. CDR3 length equals 13 residues. The DNA of the CDR3 is TGTGCCAGCCCTCAGGGACAGTCCAATGAGCAGTTCTTC. Encoded protein: CASPQGQSNEQFF.

This chain joins TRBV11-2 and TRBJ1-2, with D unclear. Trimming cost V 1 base and J 6 bases, with 9 bases left between them. This CDR3 spans 13 amino acids. The germline gives CDR1 SGHAT, CDR2 FQNNGV. The CDR3 nucleotides are TGTGCCAGCAGCTTAGCCGTTGTCCATGGCTACACCTTC. Protein product: CASSLAVVHGYTF.

This chain uses TRBV4-1 with TRBJ2-6, with unresolved D. V lost 3 bases to trimming and J lost 0 bases, with 6 bases between them. The germline V gene has CDR1 MGHRA and CDR2 YSYEKL. The CDR3 covers 15 residues. As DNA, the CDR3 is TGCGCCAGCAGCCACCCGGGCTCTGGGGCCAACGTCCTGACTTTC. Translated, it gives CASSHPGSGANVLTF.

This sequence joins TRBV5-5 and TRBJ2-5; D may be TRBD2 (6 bases). The CDR3 runs 15 residues. Looked up from germline, CDR1 is SGHKS and CDR2 is YYEKEE (reference sequence). V was shortened by 0 bases and J by 4 bases, with 13 bases between the two germline ends. In nucleotides, the CDR3 is TGTGCCAGCAGCTTGGCCGGGGGTGAGGGAGAGACCCAGTACTTC. It encodes CASSLAGGEGETQYF.

The chain couples TRBV28 to TRBJ2-7; D perhaps matches TRBD1 (6 bases). CDR1 MDHEN and CDR2 SYDVKM come from the germline V gene. V was shortened by 4 bases and J by 0 bases, with 19 bases between the two germline ends. The CDR3 runs to 17 residues. The CDR3 sequence is CASSYQRDRFPSYEQYF. In nucleotides, the CDR3 is TGTGCCAGCAGTTACCAGCGTGACAGGTTCCCCTCCTACGAGCAGTACTTC.

This chain connects TRBV7-9 to TRBJ1-6; possible D gene TRBD1, 5 bases. The germline V gene has CDR1 SEHNR and CDR2 FQNEAQ (reference sequence). V lost 5 bases and J 5 bases, leaving 10 bases between the germline ends. The CDR3 length is 14 residues. CDR3 amino acids: CASSTRQNNSPLHF. For the CDR3, the DNA is TGTGCCAGCAGCACCCGACAGAATAATTCACCCCTCCACTTT.

This chain joins TRBV6-6 and TRBJ1-4; a possible D gene is TRBD1 (5 bases). The ends were cut back, 5 bases at V and 8 bases at J, with 12 bases in the middle. The germline V gene has CDR1 MNHNY and CDR2 SVGAGI (reference sequence). This CDR3 has 13 residues. CDR3 coding DNA: TGTGCCAGCAGTGGGCAGGGTCGGGAAAAACTGTTTTTT. Translating gives CASSGQGREKLFF.

The rearrangement joins TRBV18 to TRBJ2-5; 7 bases map to TRBD1. J was trimmed by 1 base and V by 2 bases; bases with no gene match: 10. Germline CDR1 is KGHSH and CDR2 is LQKENI. This CDR3 comprises 17 residues. The CDR3 bases are TGTGCCAGCTCACCAAACACCGGGACAGCAAGCCAAGAGACCCAGTACTTC. As protein: CASSPNTGTASQETQYF.

This rearrangement joins TRBV9 to TRBJ2-7, with D maybe TRBD2 (6 bases). Germline assignment: CDR1 SGDLS and CDR2 YYNGEE. The V end was cut by 4 bases, the J end by 3 bases, with 17 bases between. CDR3 length: 15 amino acids. CDR3 region: CASSPTPRGGYEQYF. CDR3 nucleotide sequence: TGTGCCAGCAGCCCAACCCCGCGGGGAGGCTACGAGCAGTACTTC.

This clone was seen only a few times. J is TRBJ1-5 and V is TRBV19, with a possible D match to TRBD1 (5 bases). CDR3 size: 13 residues. Germline CDR1 is LNHDA and CDR2 is SQIVND (reference sequence). V lost 5 bases to trimming and J lost 5 bases, with 10 bases between them. This CDR3 reads CASSQGRDQPQHF. The CDR3 region has the DNA TGTGCCAGTAGTCAGGGTAGGGATCAGCCCCAGCATTTT.

The chain joins TRBV7-9 to TRBJ1-5; tentatively, D is TRBD1 (6 bases). Trimming removed 6 bases at V and 0 bases at J, with 21 bases between. There are 18 residues in the CDR3. Germline-derived CDR1 and CDR2 are SEHNR and FQNEAQ (reference sequence). The CDR3 DNA reads TGTGCCAGCAGTCCATACGAAATCAGGGGAACTAGCAATCAGCCCCAGCATTTT. Translated, it gives CASSPYEIRGTSNQPQHF.

The sample holds one count of this clone. V gene TRBV5-1 combines with J gene TRBJ2-7; D uncertain. Germline CDR1 is SGHRS and CDR2 is YFSETQ. The CDR3 is 14 residues long. Deletions cut 1 base from V and 0 bases from J, with 8 bases between. CDR3 loop: CASSLSGFSYEQYF. The CDR3, as DNA: TGCGCCAGCAGCTTGTCCGGGTTCTCCTACGAGCAGTACTTC.

The CDR3 coding sequence is TGTGCCAGCAGTGAAGCGTACAGAATCTATGGCTACACCTTC. Protein sequence: CASSEAYRIYGYTF. This chain uses TRBV6-1 with TRBJ1-2; no firm D call. The CDR3 extends over 14 amino acids. The ends were cut back, 0 bases at V and 4 bases at J, with 9 bases in the middle. CDR1 MNHNS and CDR2 SASEGT come from the germline V gene.

This clone occurred a few times. The V gene is TRBV18, the J gene TRBJ2-5; possible D gene TRBD2, 6 bases. V was pared by 2 bases and J by 4 bases, with 8 bases between. CDR3 length equals 13 residues. Germline V gene data show CDR1 as KGHSH and CDR2 as LQKENI. CDR3 residues: CASSPSGGETQYF. The CDR3 DNA is TGTGCCAGCTCACCATCCGGGGGAGAGACCCAGTACTTC.

This clone was recorded only once. The J gene is TRBJ2-1, the V gene TRBV28; 7 nucleotides align to TRBD2. Trimming cost V 5 bases and J 8 bases; bases outside gene matches: 21. From germline, CDR1 is MDHEN and CDR2 SYDVKM. This CDR3 contains 18 residues. The CDR3 DNA sequence: TGTGCCAGCAGTCCCCGAGGAATACTAGCGACCCTGTCCGATGAGCAGTTCTTC. This gives the protein CASSPRGILATLSDEQFF.

The rearrangement joins TRBV30 to TRBJ1-1, with D maybe TRBD1 (5 bases). The CDR3 is 12 residues long. V lost 5 bases and J 4 bases, leaving 11 bases between the germline ends. CDR1 is GTSNPN and CDR2 is SVGIG in the germline V gene (reference sequence). This chain's CDR3 is CAWWQGGTEAFF. The DNA for the CDR3 is TGTGCCTGGTGGCAGGGCGGCACTGAAGCTTTCTTT.

The J gene is TRBJ2-3, the V gene TRBV9; TRBD2 might be the D (6 bases). Trimming left V 0 bases short and J 4 bases short, with 15 bases between. The CDR3 loop spans 16 amino acids. In germline, CDR1 is SGDLS, CDR2 YYNGEE. The CDR3 DNA reads as TGTGCCAGCAGCGTAGGTGGCGGGGCAAGGGCAGATACGCAGTATTTT. It specifies CASSVGGGARADTQYF.

This rearrangement joins TRBV4-1 to TRBJ2-7; a weak D match, TRBD2 (6 bases). Germline V lookup: CDR1 MGHRA, CDR2 YSYEKL. Trimming pared 3 bases from V and 2 bases from J, leaving 26 bases between. The CDR3 covers 19 residues. In nucleotides, the CDR3 is TGCGCCAGCAGCCAGTTCGTAGGGCAGGCCGTGCGGGGACCCTACGAGCAGTACTTC. As protein: CASSQFVGQAVRGPYEQYF.